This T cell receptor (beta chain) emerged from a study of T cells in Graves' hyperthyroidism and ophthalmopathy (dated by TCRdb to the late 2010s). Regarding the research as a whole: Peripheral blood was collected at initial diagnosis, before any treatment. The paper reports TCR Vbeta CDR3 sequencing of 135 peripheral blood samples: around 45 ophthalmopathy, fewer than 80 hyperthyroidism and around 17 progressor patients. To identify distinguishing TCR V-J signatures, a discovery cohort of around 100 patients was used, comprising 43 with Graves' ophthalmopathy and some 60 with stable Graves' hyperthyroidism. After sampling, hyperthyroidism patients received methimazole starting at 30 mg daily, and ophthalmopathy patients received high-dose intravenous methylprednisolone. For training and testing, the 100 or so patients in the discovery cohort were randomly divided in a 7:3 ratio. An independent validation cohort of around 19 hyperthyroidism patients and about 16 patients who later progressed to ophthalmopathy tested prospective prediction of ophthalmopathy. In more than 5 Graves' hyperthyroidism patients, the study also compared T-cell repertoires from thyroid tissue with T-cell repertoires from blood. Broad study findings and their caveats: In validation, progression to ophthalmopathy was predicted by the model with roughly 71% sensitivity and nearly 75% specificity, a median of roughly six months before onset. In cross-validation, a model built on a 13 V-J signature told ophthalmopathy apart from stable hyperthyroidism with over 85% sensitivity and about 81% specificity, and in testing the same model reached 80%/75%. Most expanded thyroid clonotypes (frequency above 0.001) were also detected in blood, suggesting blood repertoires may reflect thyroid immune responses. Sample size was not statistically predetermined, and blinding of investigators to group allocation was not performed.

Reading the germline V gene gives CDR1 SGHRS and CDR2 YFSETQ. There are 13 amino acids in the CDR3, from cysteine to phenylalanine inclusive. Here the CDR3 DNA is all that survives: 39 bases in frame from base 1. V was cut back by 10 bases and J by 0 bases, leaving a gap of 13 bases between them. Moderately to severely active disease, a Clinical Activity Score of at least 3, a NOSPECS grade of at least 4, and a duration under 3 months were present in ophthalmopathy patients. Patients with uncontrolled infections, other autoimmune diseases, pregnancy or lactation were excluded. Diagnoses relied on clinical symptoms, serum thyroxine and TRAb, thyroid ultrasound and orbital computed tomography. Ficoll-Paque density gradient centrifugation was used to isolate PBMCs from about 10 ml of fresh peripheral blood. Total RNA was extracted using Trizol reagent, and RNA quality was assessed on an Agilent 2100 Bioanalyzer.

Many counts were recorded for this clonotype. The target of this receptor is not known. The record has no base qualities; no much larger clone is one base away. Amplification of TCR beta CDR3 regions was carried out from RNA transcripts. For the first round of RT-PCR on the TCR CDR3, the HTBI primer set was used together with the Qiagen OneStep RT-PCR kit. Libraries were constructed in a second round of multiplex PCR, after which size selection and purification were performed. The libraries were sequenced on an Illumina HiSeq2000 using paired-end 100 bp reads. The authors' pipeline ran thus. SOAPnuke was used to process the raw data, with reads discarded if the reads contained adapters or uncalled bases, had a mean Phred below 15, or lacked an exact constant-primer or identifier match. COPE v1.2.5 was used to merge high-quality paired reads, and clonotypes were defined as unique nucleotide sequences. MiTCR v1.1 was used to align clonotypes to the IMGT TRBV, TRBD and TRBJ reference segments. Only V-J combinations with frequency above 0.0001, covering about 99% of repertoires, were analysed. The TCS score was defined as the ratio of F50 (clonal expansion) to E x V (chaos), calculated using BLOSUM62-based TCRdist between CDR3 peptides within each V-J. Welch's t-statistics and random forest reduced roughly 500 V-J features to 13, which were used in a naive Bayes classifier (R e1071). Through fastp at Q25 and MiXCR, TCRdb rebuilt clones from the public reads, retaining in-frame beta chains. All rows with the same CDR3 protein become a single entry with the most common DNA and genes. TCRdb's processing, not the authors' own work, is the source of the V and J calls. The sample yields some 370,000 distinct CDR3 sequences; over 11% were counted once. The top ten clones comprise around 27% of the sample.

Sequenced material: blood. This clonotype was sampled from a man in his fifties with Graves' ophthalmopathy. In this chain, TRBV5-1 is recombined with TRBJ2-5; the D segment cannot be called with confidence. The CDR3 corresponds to CASSDGYQETQYF. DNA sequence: TGCGCCTCATCAGACGGGTACCAAGAGACCCAGTACTTC. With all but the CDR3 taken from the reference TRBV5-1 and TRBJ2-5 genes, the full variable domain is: KAGVTQTPRYLIKTRGQQVTLSCSPISGHRSVSWYQQTPGQGLQFLFEYFSETQRNKGNFPGRFSGRQFSNSRSEMNVSTLELGDSALYLCASSDGYQETQYFGPGTRLLVL.